This note documents a single T cell receptor (beta chain) sequence. Its antigen is unidentified. This record belongs to a study of cytomegalovirus exposure and HLA in healthy donors. Findings and caveats of the study: Per published accounts, TCR beta sequences correctly predicted the HLA-A and HLA-B alleles of most subjects.

This CDR3 is built from 15 residues. Per germline, CDR1 SGHVS and CDR2 FQNEAQ. V shed 6 bases and J 4 bases; nucleotides not matched to a gene: 7. It was with 60 Vbeta and 13 Jbeta primers that the PCR ran. Assay: immunoSEQ multiplex PCR; the TCRdb copy retains only in-frame clones and omits some. The sample has approximately 150,000 clones; more than 65% are singletons. This sequence originates from a man younger than 35 in good health and CMV-seropositive. The sequencing sample was made of PBMCs. The V call is TRBV7-8, the J call TRBJ1-5; 9 nucleotides line up with TRBD1. The CDR3, as DNA: TGTGCCAGCAGGGCATCGGGACAGGGAAATCAGCCCCAGCATTTT. Translating gives CASRASGQGNQPQHF.